This TCR beta chain appears in the sequencing data of a study of graft-versus-host responses after intestinal transplantation. Study-wide background: Multivisceral, liver-intestinal, or isolated intestinal transplants were performed in recipients. Following induction with anti-thymocyte globulin, all recipients were given tacrolimus and steroids for three to four years.

Libraries were prepared by immunoSEQ multiplex PCR; TCRdb keeps only in-frame clonotypes and omits some of them. The sample has about 15,000 clones; more than 90% are singletons. Overall study findings and caveats: Graft-versus-host to host-versus-graft clonal ratios in allografts were high in patients with graft-donor T cell macrochimerism.

Germline loops: CDR1 PRHDT, CDR2 FYEKMQ (reference sequence). V lost 5 bases and J 3 bases, leaving 14 bases between the germline ends. The CDR3 loop spans 14 amino acids. Concerning this clone: Its antigen is as yet unknown.

The V and J genes are TRBV13 and TRBJ2-7; either TRBD1 or TRBD2 may fit D (5 bases each). The sequence was obtained from a human patient who received an intestinal transplant, so some T cells may come from the graft donor. The sample was PBMCs, taken 9 days after transplant. CDR3 sequence reads: CASSDRDGHYEQYF. The DNA for the CDR3 is TGTGCCAGCAGCGACCGGGACGGACACTACGAGCAGTACTTC.